Listed below are T cell receptor beta chains from one sample, sequenced in a study of OX40 agonist ivuxolimab in advanced cancers. The repertoire was sequenced with immunoSEQ multiplex PCR; TCRdb's copy has only in-frame clones and lacks some. The sample holds some 70,000 clones, more than 70% seen once. Sequenced material: CD4+ or CD8+ T cells sorted from blood, taken in a trial of the OX40 agonist ivuxolimab. The source is an adult with an advanced solid tumor such as melanoma, head and neck, liver or kidney cancer. The CDR3 runs from the conserved cysteine through the conserved F or W. The order of the fields is CDR3 DNA, CDR3 protein, V gene, D gene, clone size, J gene. The D gene is left open where the match is weak. Size is stated for part of the rows, as once, few or many counts, or as a class when the clone is expanded.

cdr3_nt: TGCGCCAGCAGTGAGTCGACTGGAAGCGGGACCCAGTACTTC
cdr3_aa: CASSESTGSGTQYF
v_call: TRBV10-1
d_call: -
clone_size: -
j_call: TRBJ2-5

cdr3_nt: TGCGCCAGCAGCCTCTCCGGGGGGGGCTACGAGCAGTACTTC
cdr3_aa: CASSLSGGGYEQYF
v_call: TRBV5-1
d_call: TRBD2
clone_size: -
j_call: TRBJ2-7

cdr3_nt: TGCGCCAGCAGCCACACCGACAATTACAATCAGCCCCAGCATTTT
cdr3_aa: CASSHTDNYNQPQHF
v_call: TRBV4-1
d_call: -
clone_size: -
j_call: TRBJ1-5

cdr3_nt: TGTGCCAGCAGCGACCAGCTTAGCAATCAGCCCCAGCATTTT
cdr3_aa: CASSDQLSNQPQHF
v_call: TRBV7-9
d_call: -
clone_size: -
j_call: TRBJ1-5

cdr3_nt: TGTGCCAGCAGAAGGACAGGGGGCTTCTACGAGCAGTACTTC
cdr3_aa: CASRRTGGFYEQYF
v_call: TRBV6-1
d_call: TRBD1
clone_size: -
j_call: TRBJ2-7

cdr3_nt: TGCAGCGTCAGATCGACAGGGCAGGACACCGGGGAGCTGTTTTTT
cdr3_aa: CSVRSTGQDTGELFF
v_call: TRBV29-1
d_call: TRBD1
clone_size: once
j_call: TRBJ2-2

cdr3_nt: TGTGCCAGCAGCCCCAGCGGGGTAGACCCAGCGCAGTATTTT
cdr3_aa: CASSPSGVDPAQYF
v_call: TRBV11-3
d_call: TRBD2
clone_size: -
j_call: TRBJ2-3

cdr3_nt: TGTGCCAGCAGTGATAGGGGCGCGAGCTCACCCCTCCACTTT
cdr3_aa: CASSDRGASSPLHF
v_call: TRBV2
d_call: -
clone_size: -
j_call: TRBJ1-6

cdr3_nt: TGTGCCAGCAGTGGCTCCGGAGGGGCTAACTATGGCTACACCTTC
cdr3_aa: CASSGSGGANYGYTF
v_call: TRBV2
d_call: -
clone_size: -
j_call: TRBJ1-2

cdr3_nt: TGTGCCAGTTATTCAGGGCAGGGGGCAGAAGGCTACACCTTC
cdr3_aa: CASYSGQGAEGYTF
v_call: TRBV5-6
d_call: TRBD1
clone_size: -
j_call: TRBJ1-2

cdr3_nt: TGTGCCAGCAAAATGACCGGGGGACCCCTTTATGAGCAGTACTTC
cdr3_aa: CASKMTGGPLYEQYF
v_call: TRBV7-2
d_call: -
clone_size: -
j_call: TRBJ2-7

cdr3_nt: TGTGCCAGCAGCTTCCCGGGAGGCATGAACACTGAAGCTTTCTTT
cdr3_aa: CASSFPGGMNTEAFF
v_call: TRBV5-4
d_call: -
clone_size: -
j_call: TRBJ1-1

cdr3_nt: TGTGCCAGCAGCTTAGATGCGCCCGCTAACTATGGCTACACCTTC
cdr3_aa: CASSLDAPANYGYTF
v_call: TRBV11-3
d_call: -
clone_size: -
j_call: TRBJ1-2

cdr3_nt: TGCGCCAGCAGCCAAACGGACACCTCCAACTATGGCTACACCTTC
cdr3_aa: CASSQTDTSNYGYTF
v_call: TRBV4-1
d_call: -
clone_size: -
j_call: TRBJ1-2

cdr3_nt: TGTGCCAGCAGTGATCTCGCGGGGGGAAACTATGGCTACACCTTC
cdr3_aa: CASSDLAGGNYGYTF
v_call: TRBV6-1
d_call: -
clone_size: -
j_call: TRBJ1-2

cdr3_nt: TGTGCCGCTTCGGACAGGAGACTTTCCTACGAGCAGTACTTC
cdr3_aa: CAASDRRLSYEQYF
v_call: TRBV6-6
d_call: TRBD1
clone_size: -
j_call: TRBJ2-7

cdr3_nt: TGCGCCAGCAGCGGGACAGGGTCTAACTATGGCTACACCTTC
cdr3_aa: CASSGTGSNYGYTF
v_call: TRBV10-2
d_call: TRBD1
clone_size: -
j_call: TRBJ1-2

cdr3_nt: TGTGCCAGCAGTGCAGGGGGCGATCGAAATACGCAGTATTTT
cdr3_aa: CASSAGGDRNTQYF
v_call: TRBV2
d_call: TRBD1
clone_size: -
j_call: TRBJ2-3

cdr3_nt: TGTGCCAGCAGTTTTCAGGGGGCGGAGGGCTACACCTTC
cdr3_aa: CASSFQGAEGYTF
v_call: TRBV28
d_call: TRBD1
clone_size: -
j_call: TRBJ1-2

cdr3_nt: TGTGCCAGCAGTGAGCTCAGGGCCCTTAATTCACCTCTCCACTTT
cdr3_aa: CASSELRALNSPLHF
v_call: TRBV6-1
d_call: -
clone_size: -
j_call: TRBJ1-6

cdr3_nt: TGCGCCAGCAGCTCCCCCTTAAGCACAGATACGCAGTATTTT
cdr3_aa: CASSSPLSTDTQYF
v_call: TRBV4-1
d_call: -
clone_size: -
j_call: TRBJ2-3

cdr3_nt: TGTGCCACTGCTCGGGGGGTCTCCTATAATTCACCCCTCCACTTT
cdr3_aa: CATARGVSYNSPLHF
v_call: TRBV6-5
d_call: -
clone_size: -
j_call: TRBJ1-6

cdr3_nt: TGTGCCAGCTCAGGACGGGAGAACTATGGCTACACCTTC
cdr3_aa: CASSGRENYGYTF
v_call: TRBV18
d_call: -
clone_size: -
j_call: TRBJ1-2

cdr3_nt: TGTGCCTGGAGTGTGGTAGATACGCAGTATTTT
cdr3_aa: CAWSVVDTQYF
v_call: TRBV30
d_call: -
clone_size: once
j_call: TRBJ2-3

cdr3_nt: TGTGCCAGCAGCTCGGGGGCGAGAACTGAAGCTTTCTTT
cdr3_aa: CASSSGARTEAFF
v_call: TRBV11-2
d_call: -
clone_size: -
j_call: TRBJ1-1

cdr3_nt: TGTGCCAGCAGTGCCCGCAGGGTTCCCTATGGCTACACCTTC
cdr3_aa: CASSARRVPYGYTF
v_call: TRBV6-1
d_call: -
clone_size: few
j_call: TRBJ1-2

cdr3_nt: TGTGCCACTCCGATAGGGACAGACGATCAGCCCCAGCATTTT
cdr3_aa: CATPIGTDDQPQHF
v_call: TRBV6-4
d_call: TRBD1
clone_size: few
j_call: TRBJ1-5

cdr3_nt: TGCGCCAGCAGCTTAGGTCAGAACTATGGCTACACCTTC
cdr3_aa: CASSLGQNYGYTF
v_call: TRBV5-1
d_call: -
clone_size: once
j_call: TRBJ1-2

cdr3_nt: TGTGCCAGCAGCCAAGATGCGACTAGCGGGGAGCAGTTCTTC
cdr3_aa: CASSQDATSGEQFF
v_call: TRBV14
d_call: TRBD2
clone_size: -
j_call: TRBJ2-1

cdr3_nt: TGTGCCAGCAGCTTAGCGGTTCCGGGAAACACCATATATTTT
cdr3_aa: CASSLAVPGNTIYF
v_call: TRBV7-8
d_call: -
clone_size: -
j_call: TRBJ1-3

cdr3_nt: TGTGCCAGTAGTCTCTGGACAACCGAAGCTTTCTTT
cdr3_aa: CASSLWTTEAFF
v_call: TRBV19
d_call: -
clone_size: few
j_call: TRBJ1-1

cdr3_nt: TGCGCCAGCAGCCGGGGGACAGCGCACTCCTACGAGCAGTACTTC
cdr3_aa: CASSRGTAHSYEQYF
v_call: TRBV5-1
d_call: -
clone_size: -
j_call: TRBJ2-7

cdr3_nt: TGTGCCAGCAGCTTGGTATTTCGGGACAGGATCATCTTC
cdr3_aa: CASSLVFRDRIIF
v_call: TRBV5-4
d_call: TRBD1
clone_size: few
j_call: TRBJ2-1

cdr3_nt: TGCGCCAGCAGCTTGGTCCCCGGGGGACAGACCTACGAGCAGTACTTC
cdr3_aa: CASSLVPGGQTYEQYF
v_call: TRBV5-1
d_call: -
clone_size: once
j_call: TRBJ2-7

cdr3_nt: TGCGCCAGCAGCCCGATCCCGGGACAGGGCAATCAGCCCCAGCATTTT
cdr3_aa: CASSPIPGQGNQPQHF
v_call: TRBV4-1
d_call: TRBD1
clone_size: -
j_call: TRBJ1-5

cdr3_nt: TGTGCCAGCAGCCAGCGGCGTGGGGACACCGGGGAGCTGTTTTTT
cdr3_aa: CASSQRRGDTGELFF
v_call: TRBV14
d_call: -
clone_size: -
j_call: TRBJ2-2

cdr3_nt: TGTGCCAGCAGCCCCCAAGTCGTCCCAGATACGCAGTATTTT
cdr3_aa: CASSPQVVPDTQYF
v_call: TRBV9
d_call: -
clone_size: -
j_call: TRBJ2-3

cdr3_nt: TGCGCCAGCAGCTGGGGACAGAAGGAAACCCACGAGCAGTACTTC
cdr3_aa: CASSWGQKETHEQYF
v_call: TRBV5-1
d_call: TRBD1
clone_size: -
j_call: TRBJ2-7

cdr3_nt: TGTGCCAGCTCACCCTGGCAGGGGTCTAACTATGGCTACACCTTC
cdr3_aa: CASSPWQGSNYGYTF
v_call: TRBV18
d_call: -
clone_size: -
j_call: TRBJ1-2

cdr3_nt: TGTGCCAGCAGCCTAAACACTGAAGCTTTCTTT
cdr3_aa: CASSLNTEAFF
v_call: TRBV7-9
d_call: -
clone_size: -
j_call: TRBJ1-1

cdr3_nt: TGTGCCAGCAGTCAACAGGGGCTACCCTACGAGCAGTACTTC
cdr3_aa: CASSQQGLPYEQYF
v_call: TRBV6-6
d_call: TRBD1
clone_size: once
j_call: TRBJ2-7

cdr3_nt: TGTGCCAGCAGCTTGGAGGGCTGGGGCACTGAAGCTTTCTTT
cdr3_aa: CASSLEGWGTEAFF
v_call: TRBV6-1
d_call: -
clone_size: few
j_call: TRBJ1-1

cdr3_nt: TGTGCCAGCAGTGCTAGCGGGTCCACAGATACGCAGTATTTT
cdr3_aa: CASSASGSTDTQYF
v_call: TRBV2
d_call: TRBD2
clone_size: -
j_call: TRBJ2-3

cdr3_nt: TGTGCCAGCAGCGCCAGGGGGAGGCTCGAGGAGACCCAGTACTTC
cdr3_aa: CASSARGRLEETQYF
v_call: TRBV9
d_call: -
clone_size: -
j_call: TRBJ2-5

cdr3_nt: TGTGCCAGCAGCTTTAATAGCGGGGGCGTTGGGGATACGCAGTATTTT
cdr3_aa: CASSFNSGGVGDTQYF
v_call: TRBV7-2
d_call: TRBD2
clone_size: -
j_call: TRBJ2-3

cdr3_nt: TGTGCCAGCAGCTTAGATCGGGGTTTGAACACCGGGGAGCTGTTTTTT
cdr3_aa: CASSLDRGLNTGELFF
v_call: TRBV7-9
d_call: -
clone_size: -
j_call: TRBJ2-2

cdr3_nt: TGTGCCAGCAGCCACGGGAGCGTGGCCTATGGCTACACCTTC
cdr3_aa: CASSHGSVAYGYTF
v_call: TRBV6-6
d_call: -
clone_size: -
j_call: TRBJ1-2

cdr3_nt: TGTGCCAGCAGCTTGGGGCTCCTTTTGGCGGGGAGCTCCTACAATGAGCAGTTCTTC
cdr3_aa: CASSLGLLLAGSSYNEQFF
v_call: TRBV5-4
d_call: -
clone_size: -
j_call: TRBJ2-1

cdr3_nt: TGTGCCAGCAGTAAGGGACTCACGGATTGGGAGACCCAGTACTTC
cdr3_aa: CASSKGLTDWETQYF
v_call: TRBV6-5
d_call: -
clone_size: -
j_call: TRBJ2-5